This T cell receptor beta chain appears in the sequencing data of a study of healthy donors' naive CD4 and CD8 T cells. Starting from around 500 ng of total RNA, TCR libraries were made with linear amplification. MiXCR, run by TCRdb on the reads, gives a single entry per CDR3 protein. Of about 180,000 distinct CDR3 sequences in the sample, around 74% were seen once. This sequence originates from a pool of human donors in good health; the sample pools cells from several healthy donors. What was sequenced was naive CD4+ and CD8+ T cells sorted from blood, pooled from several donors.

CDR3 nucleotide sequence: TGCAGCGTTGAGGTGGTGGACTATGGCTACACCTTC. Its translation is CSVEVVDYGYTF. This chain links TRBV29-1 with TRBJ1-2; D remains ambiguous. With 3 bases removed from V and 3 bases from J, the gap between germline ends came to 8 bases. This CDR3 comprises 12 residues. CDR1 and CDR2 (germline): SQVTM, ANQGSEA.